This TCR beta chain derives from a study of technical replicates of blood from several donors. Germline V lookup: CDR1 SGHVS, CDR2 FQNEAQ. The CDR3 has 14 amino acids. Trimming left V 2 bases short and J 1 base short, with 9 bases between. Only in-frame clones appear in the TCRdb table, and some are missing; sequencing was by immunoSEQ multiplex PCR. The sample records more than 65,000 clones, roughly 92% being singletons. The sample consisted of T cells isolated from PBMCs. The receptor's source is a human donor in good health. V gene TRBV7-8 combines with J gene TRBJ2-7; D is perhaps TRBD2 (6 bases). CDR3 loop: CASSLSEGSYEQYF. CDR3 DNA: TGTGCCAGCAGCTTATCGGAGGGTTCCTACGAGCAGTACTTC.